This T cell receptor (beta chain) was obtained from a study of T cells in Graves' hyperthyroidism and ophthalmopathy. Whole-study findings and limits: By a 13 V-J model, ophthalmopathy was set apart from stable hyperthyroidism. Most clonotypes expanded in thyroid above 0.001 were likewise present in blood.

This clonotype was recorded many times. Its matching antigen is unknown. Researchers amplified the TCR beta CDR3 regions from RNA transcripts. The HTBI primer set drove a first-round RT-PCR of the TCR CDR3. TCRdb reprocessed the multiplex PCR reads with MiXCR, giving one entry per CDR3 protein. The sample lists roughly 500,000 distinct CDR3 sequences, just over 45% occurring once. Sequencing input: peripheral blood or thyroid tissue (not recorded which). The origin of this receptor is an adult woman with Graves' disease, either hyperthyroidism or ophthalmopathy (not recorded which).

CDR3 residues: CASSVGDISTDTQYF. The CDR3 DNA reads TGTGCCAGCAGCGTTGGGGACATAAGCACAGATACGCAGTATTTT. The chain uses TRBV13 and TRBJ2-3, with D perhaps TRBD1 (6 bases). Trimming cost V 5 bases and J 0 bases, with 12 bases left between them. Germline CDR1 PRHDT, CDR2 FYEKMQ (reference sequence). The CDR3 runs to 15 residues.